This T cell receptor beta chain came from a study of T cell responses to AZD1222 COVID-19 vaccine. Whole-study findings and limits: Samples come after the peak T cell response, not at day 14. Unmutated variant regions are reportedly targeted by nearly half of spike-specific TCRs. Two AZD1222 administrations were followed by greater Spike-specific TCR breadth and depth.

This clone was detected a few times. What it binds is not known. The protocol was immunoSEQ multiplex PCR, while the TCRdb copy is restricted to in-frame clones and leaves out a portion. The table lists about 140,000 clones, about 90% of them singletons. Germline V gives CDR1 KGHSH, CDR2 LQKENI. CDR3 length: 13 residues. V was trimmed by 2 bases and J by 1 base, leaving 3 bases between them. The V and J genes are TRBV18 and TRBJ1-5; no definite D call. This specimen consisted of peripheral blood, obtained 28 days after the second dose of the MenACWY control vaccine. This TCR was sampled from an adult who received the MenACWY meningococcal vaccine as a control. The CDR3 DNA follows: TGTGCCAGCTCACCAAACAGCAATCAGCCCCAGCATTTT. Translating gives CASSPNSNQPQHF.